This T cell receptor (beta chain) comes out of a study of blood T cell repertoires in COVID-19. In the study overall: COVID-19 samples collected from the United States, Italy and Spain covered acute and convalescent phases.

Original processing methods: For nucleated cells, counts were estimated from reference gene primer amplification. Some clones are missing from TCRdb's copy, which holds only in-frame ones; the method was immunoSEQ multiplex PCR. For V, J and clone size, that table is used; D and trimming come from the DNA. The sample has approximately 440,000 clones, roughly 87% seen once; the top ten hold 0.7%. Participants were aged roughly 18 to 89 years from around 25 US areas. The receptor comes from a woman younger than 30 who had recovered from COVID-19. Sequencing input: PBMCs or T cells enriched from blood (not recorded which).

The CDR3 DNA is TGTGCCAGCAGTTTAGCCTATAATGGCTACACCTTC. Protein sequence: CASSLAYNGYTF. The chain joins TRBV28 to TRBJ1-2, with no clear D. Trimming took off 2 bases at V and 6 bases at J, with 7 bases between the two ends. The CDR3 runs to 12 residues. Germline-derived CDR1 and CDR2 are MDHEN and SYDVKM.